The 23 T cell receptor beta chains below come from one sample, sequenced in a study of OX40 agonist ivuxolimab in advanced cancers. Assay used: immunoSEQ multiplex PCR; TCRdb lists only in-frame clones, some missing. This sample has 65,000 to 95,000 clones; about 91% occur once, and the top ten carry roughly 0.2%. The starting material was CD4+ or CD8+ T cells sorted from blood, obtained in a trial of the OX40 agonist ivuxolimab. These receptors were obtained from an adult with an advanced solid tumor such as melanoma, head and neck, liver or kidney cancer.

The chain couples TRBV30 to TRBJ2-3, with 8 bases that match TRBD1. V shed 8 bases, J shed 0 bases, and the junction held 10 bases outside the gene matches. The germline gives CDR1 GTSNPN, CDR2 SVGIG (reference sequence). The CDR3 loop spans 15 amino acids. The CDR3 DNA sequence: TGTGCCCGGCAAAGTCACAGGGGGAGCACAGATACGCAGTATTTT. It yields the protein CARQSHRGSTDTQYF.

This sequence joins TRBV11-2 and TRBJ2-5; D gene ambiguous. The germline V gene has CDR1 SGHAT and CDR2 FQNNGV. V lost 5 bases to trimming and J lost 7 bases, with 11 bases between them. This CDR3 comprises 12 residues. The CDR3 is CASSQALGTQYF. CDR3 nucleotides: TGTGCCAGCAGCCAGGCCCTGGGGACCCAGTACTTC.

This rearrangement joins TRBV5-8 to TRBJ1-5; tentative D call: TRBD1 (5 bases). The CDR3 runs to 13 residues. Looked up from germline, CDR1 is SGHTS and CDR2 is YDEGEE. V shed 4 bases and J shed 7 bases, with 12 bases lying between them. The CDR3 loop reads CASSLGEDQPQHF. CDR3 nucleotides: TGTGCCAGCAGCCTGGGGGAGGACCAGCCCCAGCATTTT.

This chain joins TRBV9 and TRBJ1-3; 8 bases match TRBD1. Germline V gene sequence: CDR1 SGDLS, CDR2 YYNGEE. Germline trimming cut 2 bases from V and 4 bases from J; bases unmatched to any gene: 11. The CDR3 extends over 17 amino acids. Here the CDR3 DNA reads TGTGCCAGCAGCGTGACAGGGGCCTTTGAGTCGGGAAACACCATATATTTT. This translates into CASSVTGAFESGNTIYF.

For the CDR3, the DNA is TGTGCCAGCAGTTCCTACAGGGGAGGCTACACCTTC. As protein: CASSSYRGGYTF. This chain links TRBV28 with TRBJ1-2; 7 nucleotides agree with TRBD1. The CDR3 runs to 12 residues. Per germline, CDR1 MDHEN and CDR2 SYDVKM. Trimming took 4 bases from V and 8 from J; bases not matched to a gene: 4.

The chain recombines TRBV5-1 with TRBJ1-1; 7 bases match TRBD1. CDR1 and CDR2 (germline): SGHRS, YFSETQ. V lost 1 base and J lost 0; bases outside the gene matches: 0. The CDR3 is made up of 14 amino acids. CDR3 coding DNA: TGCGCCAGCAGCTTGCAGGGGGTGAACACTGAAGCTTTCTTT. As protein: CASSLQGVNTEAFF.

The rearrangement uses TRBV6-5 and TRBJ1-3; D is uncertain. There are 15 residues in the CDR3. Trimming removed 3 bases from V and 6 bases from J, with 15 bases in between. Germline CDR1 reads MNHEY; CDR2 reads SVGAGI. In nucleotides, the CDR3 is TGTGCCAGCAGTTATACCGGGTTATACCAAAACACCATATATTTT. Translation gives CASSYTGLYQNTIYF.

This clone was observed once. This rearrangement joins TRBV20-1 to TRBJ2-1; TRBD1 is a possible D gene (5 bases). Trimming left V 3 bases short and J 9 bases short, with 9 bases between. The CDR3 is made up of 11 amino acids. Germline V gene lookup returns CDR1 DFQATT and CDR2 SNEGSKA (reference sequence). The CDR3 nucleotides are TGCAGTGCTAGCTCAGGGATTGAGCAGTTCTTC. The encoded protein is CSASSGIEQFF.

This chain connects TRBV7-3 to TRBJ2-3; D is ambiguous. Germline CDR1 and CDR2: SGHTA and FQGTGA. V lost 5 bases and J lost 0, with 9 bases in between. The CDR3 is made up of 14 amino acids. The CDR3 nucleotides read TGTGCCAGCAGCACCCGACCAAGCACAGATACGCAGTATTTT. Its protein product is CASSTRPSTDTQYF.

In DNA, the CDR3 is TGTGCCAGCAGCCGGGCGGACTACGAGCAGTACTTC. It specifies CASSRADYEQYF. This chain links TRBV5-8 with TRBJ2-7; D is uncertain. V was cut by 4 bases and J by 3 bases, with 8 bases left in between. This CDR3 is 12 amino acids long. The germline gives CDR1 SGHTS, CDR2 YDEGEE.

V is TRBV10-3 and J is TRBJ1-4; 7 positions agree with TRBD1. V was pared by 6 bases and J by 7 bases, with 8 bases of the junction left unmatched. The CDR3 has 14 residues. Germline V gene sequence: CDR1 ENHRY, CDR2 SYGVKD. Written as DNA, the CDR3 is TGTGCCATCAGCGAGACAGGGATCAGTGAAAAACTGTTTTTT. It translates to CAISETGISEKLFF.

This clone has only one observation. The chain couples TRBV28 to TRBJ1-5, with D unclear. From germline, CDR1 is MDHEN and CDR2 SYDVKM. The length of the CDR3 is 14 residues. With 6 bases removed from V and 0 bases from J, the gap between germline ends came to 9 bases. The CDR3 DNA is TGTGCCAGCAGACAGATCTATAGCAATCAGCCCCAGCATTTT. This sequence encodes CASRQIYSNQPQHF. Together with reference TRBV28 and TRBJ1-5, the CDR3 gives the full variable domain: DVKVTQSSRYLVKRTGEKVFLECVQDMDHENMFWYRQDPGLGLRLIYFSYDVKMKEKGDIPEGYSVSREKKERFSLILESASTNQTSMYLCASRQIYSNQPQHFGDGTRLSIL.

The chain combines TRBV15 with TRBJ2-3; D ambiguous. The V end was cut by 4 bases, the J end by 9 bases, with 11 bases between. Per germline, CDR1 LNHNV and CDR2 YYDKDF (reference sequence). CDR3 size: 12 residues. For the CDR3, the DNA is TGTGCCACCAGCATCGGTCCTCCGACGCAGTATTTT. This codes for CATSIGPPTQYF.

The chain has TRBV28 and TRBJ1-2, with 7 bases matching TRBD1. Germline trimming cut 8 bases from V and 5 bases from J; bases unmatched to any gene: 8. The CDR3 spans 13 residues. CDR1 and CDR2 (germline): MDHEN, SYDVKM. Here the CDR3 reads CASLLGTVYGYTF. CDR3 in DNA: TGTGCCAGCCTCTTGGGGACAGTGTATGGCTACACCTTC.

The rearrangement links TRBV19 to TRBJ1-5; D not resolved. CDR3 length: 13 residues. Germline values: CDR1 LNHDA, CDR2 SQIVND (reference sequence). Between the trimmed V and J ends, which lost 5 bases and 6 bases, there was a span of 11 bases. CDR3 in DNA: TGTGCCAGTAGTCCTGGACCCTCTCAGCCCCAGCATTTT. Its protein is CASSPGPSQPQHF.

This sequence joins TRBV5-6 and TRBJ2-5; D is possibly TRBD1 or TRBD2 (5 bases each). Germline loops: CDR1 SGHDT, CDR2 YYEEEE. This CDR3 has 15 residues. Trimming took off 1 base at V and 1 base at J, with 11 bases between the two ends. CDR3 protein: CASSLLGVTQETQYF. The CDR3 DNA sequence: TGTGCCAGCAGCTTGCTGGGGGTTACCCAAGAGACCCAGTACTTC.

J is TRBJ1-5 and V is TRBV6-4; no reliable D call. CDR1 MRHNA and CDR2 SNTAGT come from the germline V gene. CDR3 size: 15 residues. V lost 6 bases, J lost 3 bases, and 15 bases lay in between. The chain's CDR3 is CASSPEGGPNQPQHF. Written as DNA, the CDR3 is TGTGCCAGCAGCCCCGAGGGTGGCCCCAATCAGCCCCAGCATTTT.

The chain joins TRBV6-5 to TRBJ1-1; 8 bases match TRBD1. The CDR3 contains 15 residues. Per germline, CDR1 MNHEY and CDR2 SVGAGI. Trimming removed 5 bases from V and 7 bases from J; junction bases left unmatched: 12. The CDR3 DNA reads as TGTGCCAGCAGTCTAACCGGACAGGGCCCCCTTGAAGCTTTCTTT. It specifies CASSLTGQGPLEAFF.

The J gene is TRBJ1-3, the V gene TRBV29-1; D remains unclear. This CDR3 is built from 15 residues. V lost 6 bases and J 0 bases, leaving 15 bases between the germline ends. CDR1 and CDR2 from the germline V gene are SQVTM and ANQGSEA. CDR3 sequence: CSVDTRTLSGNTIYF. The CDR3 DNA follows: TGCAGCGTCGACACTCGAACCCTCTCTGGAAACACCATATATTTT.

The chain carries TRBV19 and TRBJ1-5; D is unclear. In germline, CDR1 is LNHDA, CDR2 SQIVND (reference sequence). The CDR3 loop spans 15 amino acids. Trimming left V 2 bases short and J 9 bases short, with 17 bases between. The CDR3 protein is CASSIRGQSKAPQHF. In nucleotides, the CDR3 is TGTGCCAGTAGTATACGAGGGCAATCTAAAGCGCCCCAGCATTTT.

The V gene is TRBV2, the J gene TRBJ2-5, with a possible D match to TRBD2 (5 bases). The V end lost 3 bases, the J end lost 5 bases, and 16 bases lay between the germline ends. This CDR3 contains 15 residues. The germline V gene encodes CDR1 SNHLY and CDR2 FYNNEI. The CDR3 DNA is TGTGCCAGCAGTGAGCTTAGTACGGGATCGGAGACCCAGTACTTC. It codes for CASSELSTGSETQYF.

V gene TRBV19 combines with J gene TRBJ1-1; TRBD1 matches at 9 bases. The length of the CDR3 is 12 residues. With V trimmed by 9 bases and J by 3 bases, 2 bases remained unmatched. CDR1 and CDR2 (germline): LNHDA, SQIVND (reference sequence). The CDR3, as DNA: TGTGCCAGCCGGGACAGGGACACTGAAGCTTTCTTT. It translates to CASRDRDTEAFF.

This clone was detected once. The chain has TRBV5-4 and TRBJ2-3; TRBD2 agrees at 9 bases. Per the germline V gene, CDR1 is SGHNT and CDR2 is YYREEE (reference sequence). V lost 4 bases, J lost 0 bases, and 3 bases stayed unmatched. The CDR3 runs to 15 residues. The DNA for the CDR3 is TGTGCCAGCAGCCGTAGCGGGAGAAGCACAGATACGCAGTATTTT. Amino acids: CASSRSGRSTDTQYF.